The 6 T cell receptor beta chains presented below share a single source sample, sequenced in a study of OX40 agonist ivuxolimab in advanced cancers. Libraries were prepared by immunoSEQ multiplex PCR; TCRdb keeps only in-frame clonotypes and omits some of them. The repertoire includes approximately 75,000 clones, 78% of them detected once, and around 5% sits in the top ten. This material consisted of CD4+ or CD8+ T cells sorted from blood, taken in a trial of the OX40 agonist ivuxolimab. These receptors originate from an adult with an advanced solid tumor such as melanoma, head and neck, liver or kidney cancer.

V usage is TRBV6-4 and J usage is TRBJ2-2, with 7 bases lining up with TRBD1. V was pared by 6 bases and J by 5 bases, with 6 bases of the junction left unmatched. The CDR3 loop spans 14 amino acids. The germline CDR1 and CDR2 sequences are MRHNA and SNTAGT. The CDR3 loop reads CASRQGSGTGELFF. The CDR3 DNA sequence: TGTGCCAGCAGACAGGGGTCTGGAACCGGGGAGCTGTTTTTT.

This clone has just a few counts. V gene TRBV18 combines with J gene TRBJ1-2, with D hard to call. Germline CDR1 reads KGHSH; CDR2 reads LQKENI. The CDR3 contains 14 residues. The V end lost 1 base, the J end lost 6 bases, and 12 bases lay between the germline ends. The CDR3 loop is CASSPRRQSDGYTF. The CDR3 coding sequence is TGTGCCAGCTCACCACGTCGGCAGAGTGATGGCTACACCTTC.

V and J are TRBV5-8 and TRBJ2-3; TRBD2 aligns across 7 bases. The V gene's germline CDR1 is SGHTS and CDR2 YDEGEE. There are 14 residues in the CDR3. V was clipped by 0 bases and J by 8 bases; unmatched bases: 6. The CDR3 DNA is TGTGCCAGCAGCTTGGAGGGAGGGCAAAGTACGCAGTATTTT. This gives the protein CASSLEGGQSTQYF.

CDR3 bases: TGTGCCAGCAGTTCCCTCCGTGGGACTAGGTCCTATGAGCAGTTCTTC. Its protein is CASSSLRGTRSYEQFF. This chain uses TRBV27 with TRBJ2-1, with 8 bases fitting TRBD2. V gave up 4 bases and J gave up 8 bases; unmatched junction bases: 13. The CDR3 is made up of 16 amino acids. Looked up from germline, CDR1 is MNHEY and CDR2 is SMNVEV (reference sequence).

The chain carries TRBV7-6 and TRBJ1-3; D remains ambiguous. Trimming removed 4 bases at V and 0 bases at J, with 13 bases between. The germline gives CDR1 SGHVS, CDR2 FNYEAQ. The length of the CDR3 is 16 residues. The CDR3 loop is CASSSLFGDSGNTIYF. Here the CDR3 DNA reads TGTGCCAGCAGCTCGCTGTTTGGCGACTCTGGAAACACCATATATTTT.

This sequence joins TRBV29-1 and TRBJ2-1; 8 bases are shared with TRBD2. CDR3 length: 15 residues. V lost 8 bases to trimming and J lost 1 base; unmatched junction nucleotides: 10. CDR1 and CDR2 (germline): SQVTM, ANQGSEA. CDR3 nucleotide sequence: TGCAGCTTTGGGGCCAGCGGGAGTTCCTACAATGAGCAGTTCTTC. Its protein is CSFGASGSSYNEQFF.